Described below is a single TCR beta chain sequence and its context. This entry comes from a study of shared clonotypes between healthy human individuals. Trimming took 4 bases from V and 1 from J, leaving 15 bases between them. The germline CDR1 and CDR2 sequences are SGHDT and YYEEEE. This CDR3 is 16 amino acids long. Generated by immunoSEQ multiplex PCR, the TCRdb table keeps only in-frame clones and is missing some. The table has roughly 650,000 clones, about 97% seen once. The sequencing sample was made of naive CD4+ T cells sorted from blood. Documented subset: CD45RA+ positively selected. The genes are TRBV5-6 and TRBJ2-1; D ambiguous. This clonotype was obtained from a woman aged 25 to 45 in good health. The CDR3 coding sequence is TGTGCCAGCAGCACTGGAATAAAACCATCCTACAATGAGCAGTTCTTC. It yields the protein CASSTGIKPSYNEQFF.